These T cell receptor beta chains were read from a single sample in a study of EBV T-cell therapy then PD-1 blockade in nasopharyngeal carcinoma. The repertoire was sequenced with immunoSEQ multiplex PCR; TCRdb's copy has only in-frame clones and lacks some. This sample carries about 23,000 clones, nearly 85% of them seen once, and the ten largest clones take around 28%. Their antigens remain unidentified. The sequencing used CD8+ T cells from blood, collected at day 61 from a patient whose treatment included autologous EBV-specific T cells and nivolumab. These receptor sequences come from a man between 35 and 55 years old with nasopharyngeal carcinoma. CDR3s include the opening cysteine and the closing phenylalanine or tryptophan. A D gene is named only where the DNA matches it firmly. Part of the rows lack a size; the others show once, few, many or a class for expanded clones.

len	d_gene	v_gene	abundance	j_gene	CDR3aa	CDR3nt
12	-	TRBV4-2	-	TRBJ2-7	CASSQGTYEQYF	TGTGCCAGCAGCCAAGGTACCTACGAGCAGTACTTC
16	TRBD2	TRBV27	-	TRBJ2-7	CASSSRTSGEVYEQYF	TGTGCCAGCAGTTCCCGGACTAGCGGGGAGGTTTACGAGCAGTACTTC
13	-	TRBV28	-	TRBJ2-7	CASSSIGLYEQYF	TGTGCCAGCAGTTCGATCGGCCTCTACGAGCAGTACTTC
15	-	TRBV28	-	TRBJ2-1	CASSYQGMTYNEQFF	TGTGCCAGCAGTTACCAGGGGATGACCTACAATGAGCAGTTCTTC
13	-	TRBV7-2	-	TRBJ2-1	CASSLVTRYEQFF	TGTGCCAGCAGCTTAGTGACTAGGTATGAGCAGTTCTTC
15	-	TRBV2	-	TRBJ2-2	CASKDTQSNTGELFF	TGTGCCAGCAAAGACACACAGTCGAACACCGGGGAGCTGTTTTTT
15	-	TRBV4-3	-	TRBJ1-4	CASSQDRSPHEKLFF	TGCGCCAGCAGCCAAGATCGGTCGCCTCATGAAAAACTGTTTTTT
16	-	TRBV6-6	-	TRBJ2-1	CASRLGRGPVFNEQFF	TGTGCCAGCAGGTTGGGGCGGGGTCCGGTTTTCAATGAGCAGTTCTTC
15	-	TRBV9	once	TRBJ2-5	CASSGTGTAQETQYF	TGTGCCAGCAGCGGCACCGGGACTGCTCAAGAGACCCAGTACTTC
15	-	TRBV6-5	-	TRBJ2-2	CASSQRALETGELFF	TGTGCCAGCAGCCAGCGGGCTCTGGAGACCGGGGAGCTGTTTTTT
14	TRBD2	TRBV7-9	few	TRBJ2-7	CASSPPSGDYEQYF	TGTGCCAGCAGCCCCCCCAGCGGGGACTACGAGCAGTACTTC
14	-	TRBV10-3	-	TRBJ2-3	CAISASGGADTQYF	TGTGCCATCAGTGCCAGCGGAGGAGCAGATACGCAGTATTTT
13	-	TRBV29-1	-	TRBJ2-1	CSVEDTSPNEQFF	TGCAGCGTTGAAGATACATCCCCCAATGAGCAGTTCTTC
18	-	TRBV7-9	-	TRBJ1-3	CASSLNVGLVLSGNTIYF	TGTGCCAGCAGCTTAAATGTGGGGCTAGTTTTGTCTGGAAACACCATATATTTT
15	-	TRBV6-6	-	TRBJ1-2	CASSYSPGGNYGYTF	TGTGCCAGCAGTTACTCACCGGGGGGAAACTATGGCTACACCTTC
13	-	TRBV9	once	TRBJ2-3	CASSVAGLDTQYF	TGTGCCAGCAGCGTAGCGGGGTTAGATACGCAGTATTTT
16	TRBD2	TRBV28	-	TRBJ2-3	CASRRTSGGPTDTQYF	TGTGCCAGCAGGAGGACTAGCGGGGGGCCCACAGATACGCAGTATTTT
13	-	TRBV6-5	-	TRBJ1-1	CASSGSEVTEAFF	TGTGCCAGCAGCGGCTCGGAAGTCACTGAAGCTTTCTTT
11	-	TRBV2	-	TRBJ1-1	CASPKGTEAFF	TGTGCTAGCCCTAAGGGGACTGAAGCTTTCTTT
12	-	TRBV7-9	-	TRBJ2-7	CASSPGSYEQYF	TGTGCCAGCAGCCCCGGGAGCTACGAGCAGTACTTC
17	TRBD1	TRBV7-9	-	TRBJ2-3	CASSLADRGINTDTQYF	TGTGCCAGCAGCTTAGCGGACAGGGGAATTAACACAGATACGCAGTATTTT
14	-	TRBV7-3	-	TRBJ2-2	CASSFAENTGELFF	TGTGCCAGCAGCTTCGCAGAGAACACCGGGGAGCTGTTTTTT